This T cell receptor (beta chain) appears in the sequencing data of a study of preoperative IRX-2 immunotherapy in early breast cancer. Only in-frame clones appear in the TCRdb table, and some are missing; sequencing was by immunoSEQ multiplex PCR. This sample has about 3,700 clones, with approximately 71% found just once. Germline V gene lookup returns CDR1 SGHRS and CDR2 YFSETQ. This CDR3 spans 17 amino acids. J lost 4 bases, V lost 2 bases, and 13 bases had no gene match. As to treatment: preoperative locoregional IRX-2 cytokine immunotherapy. Preoperative locoregional IRX-2 cytokine immunotherapy was tested in the phase Ib source study.

This receptor was identified in a human donor with breast cancer. This chain links TRBV5-1 with TRBJ1-2; 8 bases are shared with TRBD1. The sample here was tumor tissue, taken after IRX-2 immunotherapy. CDR3 sequence: CASSFREKRTGSYGYTF. For the CDR3, the DNA is TGCGCCAGCAGCTTCCGCGAAAAAAGGACAGGGAGCTATGGCTACACCTTC.